Listed here are 21 T cell receptor beta chains from one sample, sequenced in a study of T cells expressing NK-cell markers (dated by TCRdb to 2020 to 2022). The method behind the library was 5' RACE. TCRdb names Illumina HiSeq 2000 as the instrument used. Based on TCRdb reprocessing of the reads, there is one entry per CDR3 protein sequence, and DNA is missing. The record for this sample contains more than 400,000 distinct CDR3 sequences. Jointly, the top ten make up 7.3% of the sample. Sequenced material: blood T cells: a sorted CD56 or NKG2C T cell subset, CD4+ or CD8+ T cells, or bulk PBMC T cells (not recorded which). Receptor source: a woman between 18 and 75 years old in good health.

The chain couples TRBV4-3 to TRBJ2-7; the D call of TRBD1 rests on TCRdb alone, since no DNA is present to check it. The germline gives CDR1 LGHNA, CDR2 YSLEER. The CDR3 covers 14 residues. CDR3 in amino acids: CASSQGLPIREQYF.

V is TRBV6-4 and J is TRBJ2-2. The length of the CDR3 is 15 residues. Germline CDR1 is MRHNA and CDR2 is SNTAGT. The CDR3 sequence: CASSDSSRNTGELFF.

The chain has TRBV4-1 and TRBJ2-1; TCRdb proposes TRBD2, but this gene call is untestable without DNA. The CDR3 contains 16 residues. Germline V gives CDR1 MGHRA, CDR2 YSYEKL. The CDR3 protein is CASSQPQTSGSNEQFF.

The V call is TRBV20-1, the J call TRBJ2-1. The CDR3 has 11 residues. Germline CDR1 is DFQATT and CDR2 is SNEGSKA (reference sequence). The CDR3 reads CSARDYNEQFF.

The chain uses TRBV5-1 and TRBJ1-2; TCRdb selects TRBD1, and the lack of DNA leaves this call unchecked. This CDR3 spans 16 amino acids. Germline assignment: CDR1 SGHRS and CDR2 YFSETQ. CDR3 sequence reads: CASSSGQNLISSGYTF.

The chain carries TRBV5-1 and TRBJ2-1. The CDR3 totals 14 residues. Germline CDR1 reads SGHRS; CDR2 reads YFSETQ. The CDR3 loop reads CASSLVVGVGEQFF.

The rearrangement links TRBV20-1 to TRBJ2-3; without DNA, the TCRdb call of TRBD2 cannot be checked. The CDR3 is made up of 14 amino acids. CDR1 is DFQATT and CDR2 is SNEGSKA in the germline V gene (reference sequence). The CDR3 loop reads CSADTSGSTDTQYF.

The V call is TRBV7-2, the J call TRBJ2-7; the TRBD1 assignment by TCRdb is unverifiable without DNA. Germline CDR1 SGHTA, CDR2 FQGNSA. The CDR3 has 12 amino acids. The CDR3 sequence: CASSPSGPGQYF.

The genes are TRBV7-3 and TRBJ2-3; TCRdb picks TRBD1, but there is no DNA to check that call. Germline V gene sequence: CDR1 SGHTA, CDR2 FQGTGA. CDR3 length: 14 amino acids. CDR3 sequence: CASSQMGHTDTQYF.

V is TRBV2 and J is TRBJ2-3. The V gene's germline CDR1 is SNHLY and CDR2 FYNNEI. This CDR3 spans 12 amino acids. CDR3 sequence reads: CASREALDTQYF.

This chain links TRBV7-6 with TRBJ2-1; TCRdb's D call, TRBD2, is unchecked because there is no DNA. Looked up from germline, CDR1 is SGHVS and CDR2 is FNYEAQ. The CDR3 loop spans 17 amino acids. CDR3 amino acids: CASSLAEAGGGYNEQFF. The full variable domain, in which reference TRBV7-6 and TRBJ2-1 provide the parts outside the CDR3, is GAGVSQSPRYKVTKRGQDVALRCDPISGHVSLYWYRQALGQGPEFLTYFNYEAQQDKSGLPNDRFSAERPEGSISTLTIQRTEQRDSAMYRCASSLAEAGGGYNEQFFGPGTRLTVL.

V usage is TRBV5-1 and J usage is TRBJ2-1; the D call of TRBD2 rests on TCRdb alone, since no DNA is present to check it. The CDR3 extends over 17 amino acids. Germline assignment: CDR1 SGHRS and CDR2 YFSETQ. The CDR3 sequence: CASSFFSGLAGGDEQFF. Full variable domain (missing parts from reference TRBV5-1 and TRBJ2-1): KAGVTQTPRYLIKTRGQQVTLSCSPISGHRSVSWYQQTPGQGLQFLFEYFSETQRNKGNFPGRFSGRQFSNSRSEMNVSTLELGDSALYLCASSFFSGLAGGDEQFFGPGTRLTVL.

V and J are TRBV18 and TRBJ2-7; TCRdb calls TRBD2, which cannot be checked without DNA. The CDR3 covers 15 residues. Germline V lookup: CDR1 KGHSH, CDR2 LQKENI. CDR3 in amino acids: CASSPPNAGSGEQYF.

The CDR3 region is CASSQAMEQFF. The genes are TRBV4-3 and TRBJ2-1. In germline, CDR1 is LGHNA, CDR2 YSLEER. The CDR3 sequence is 11 residues long.

This chain uses TRBV11-2 with TRBJ2-1; the D call from TCRdb, TRBD2, cannot be confirmed without DNA. Germline V lookup: CDR1 SGHAT, CDR2 FQNNGV. The CDR3 is 15 amino acids. CDR3 sequence reads: CASAGASGSYNEQFF. Variable domain in full (rest from reference TRBV11-2 and TRBJ2-1): EAGVAQSPRYKIIEKRQSVAFWCNPISGHATLYWYQQILGQGPKLLIQFQNNGVVDDSQLPKDRFSAERLKGVDSTLKIQPAKLEDSAVYLCASAGASGSYNEQFFGPGTRLTVL.

V is TRBV7-3 and J is TRBJ2-5. This CDR3 spans 14 amino acids. CDR1 SGHTA and CDR2 FQGTGA come from the germline V gene. The CDR3 sequence is CASSQGNLDRTQYF. The whole variable domain, remainder taken from reference TRBV7-3 and TRBJ2-5, is GAGVSQTPSNKVTEKGKYVELRCDPISGHTALYWYRQSLGQGPEFLIYFQGTGAADDSGLPNDRFFAVRPEGSVSTLKIQRTERGDSAVYLCASSQGNLDRTQYFGPGTRLLVL.

V gene TRBV20-1 combines with J gene TRBJ2-6. The CDR3 covers 14 residues. Germline CDR1 is DFQATT and CDR2 is SNEGSKA (reference sequence). The CDR3 sequence is CSAPQISGANVLTF.

The chain couples TRBV6-2 or TRBV6-3 to TRBJ2-7. Germline loops: CDR1 MNHEY, CDR2 SVGEGT. The length of the CDR3 is 11 residues. The CDR3 is CASSYSTEQYF.

V and J are TRBV11-2 and TRBJ1-6. Per germline, CDR1 SGHAT and CDR2 FQNNGV. CDR3 length: 15 amino acids. CDR3 region: CASSFGGFNHSPLHF.

The V and J genes are TRBV5-4 and TRBJ2-2. The CDR3 loop spans 15 amino acids. CDR1 is SGHNT, CDR2 YYREEE, per germline (reference sequence). CDR3 in amino acids: CASSLQWADTGELFF.

The CDR3 here is CAWSARVQETQYF. V gene TRBV30 combines with J gene TRBJ2-5. CDR1 and CDR2 (germline): GTSNPN, SVGIG (reference sequence). CDR3 length: 13 residues.